The following is a TCR beta chain sequence with its context. Its antigen is as yet unknown. This specimen belongs to a study of cytomegalovirus exposure and HLA in healthy donors. PCR used 60 Vbeta primers and 13 Jbeta primers. Repertoires were generated with immunoSEQ multiplex PCR, while TCRdb's copy carries only in-frame clones and drops some. The sample yields over 100,000 clones, less than 80% seen once. The CDR3 is 15 amino acids. Trimming removed 1 base at V and 5 bases at J, with 11 bases between. Germline V gives CDR1 MNHEY, CDR2 SMNVEV (reference sequence). Points from the study as a whole: A classifier reportedly called cytomegalovirus status with high sensitivity and specificity.

This receptor was identified in a man in his fifties or sixties in good health and CMV-seropositive. Sequencing was done on a sample of PBMCs. This chain links TRBV27 with TRBJ2-2; possible D gene TRBD2, 5 bases. CDR3 in DNA: TGTGCCAGCAGTTTATTAGGCAGACTAACCGGGGAGCTGTTTTTT. Its translation is CASSLLGRLTGELFF.